The 18 T cell receptor beta chains presented below share a single source sample, sequenced in a study of OX40 agonist ivuxolimab in advanced cancers. The method was immunoSEQ multiplex PCR; TCRdb's version includes in-frame clones alone and lacks a portion of them. The sample holds approximately 80,000 clones, 90% to 95% seen once. The source was CD4+ or CD8+ T cells sorted from blood, collected in a trial of the OX40 agonist ivuxolimab. The receptor set was obtained from an adult with an advanced solid tumor such as melanoma, head and neck, liver or kidney cancer.

The chain joins TRBV19 to TRBJ2-2, with D uncertain. CDR1 is LNHDA and CDR2 is SQIVND in the germline V gene (reference sequence). V was trimmed by 0 bases and J by 5 bases, leaving 10 bases between them. The CDR3 length is 15 residues. For the CDR3, the DNA is TGTGCCAGTAGTATAGAGGGTTCCGGGACCGGGGAGCTGTTTTTT. It translates to CASSIEGSGTGELFF.

In this sample, this clone turned up once. The CDR3 spells CASSLWAGGRSPLHF. The DNA of the CDR3 is TGTGCCAGCAGCTTGTGGGCAGGGGGGAGATCACCCCTCCACTTT. The chain uses TRBV5-6 and TRBJ1-6, with TRBD1 matching over 7 bases. The CDR3 covers 15 residues. V gave up 1 base and J gave up 10 bases; unmatched junction bases: 8. CDR1 is SGHDT and CDR2 is YYEEEE in the germline V gene.

This chain connects TRBV13 to TRBJ2-3; 12 bases match TRBD2. From germline, CDR1 is PRHDT and CDR2 FYEKMQ (reference sequence). This CDR3 has 16 residues. J gave up 1 base and V 5 bases, and 4 bases lay outside the gene matches. The CDR3 DNA is TGTGCCAGCAGCGGCTGGACTAGCGGGGGCACAGATACGCAGTATTTT. Amino acid sequence: CASSGWTSGGTDTQYF.

CDR3 sequence (DNA): TGTGCCAGCAGCGTTGGGGGGCGATCCCCGAACGAAAAACTGTTTTTT. Translating gives CASSVGGRSPNEKLFF. The chain has TRBV9 and TRBJ1-4, with D possibly being TRBD1 (6 bases). V was shortened by 2 bases and J by 8 bases, with 19 bases between the two germline ends. The CDR3 has 16 residues. Germline assignment: CDR1 SGDLS and CDR2 YYNGEE.

This chain uses TRBV28 with TRBJ1-3, with no clear D. The CDR3 loop spans 16 amino acids. In germline, CDR1 is MDHEN, CDR2 SYDVKM. V lost 4 bases to trimming and J lost 0 bases, with 13 bases between them. The CDR3 protein is CASSSPHTSSGNTIYF. The CDR3 bases are TGTGCCAGCAGTTCCCCCCATACTAGCTCTGGAAACACCATATATTTT.

CDR3 loop: CASSYFSSSYNEQFF. The CDR3 nucleotides are TGTGCCAGCAGTTATTTTTCCAGCTCCTACAATGAGCAGTTCTTC. V is TRBV6-5 and J is TRBJ2-1, with D hard to call. This CDR3 spans 15 amino acids. CDR1 and CDR2 from the germline V gene are MNHEY and SVGAGI. Trimming removed 3 bases from V and 0 bases from J, with 9 bases in between.

The rearrangement uses TRBV5-4 and TRBJ1-1; D is uncertain. This CDR3 comprises 14 residues. Between the trimmed V and J ends, which lost 2 bases and 1 base, there was a span of 9 bases. Per the germline V gene, CDR1 is SGHNT and CDR2 is YYREEE (reference sequence). The CDR3 region has the DNA TGTGCCAGCAGCTTTGTTGGTACGAACACTGAAGCTTTCTTT. Encoded protein: CASSFVGTNTEAFF.

The V and J genes are TRBV7-2 and TRBJ2-7, with 8 bases that match TRBD1. The CDR3 consists of 14 residues. CDR1 is SGHTA, CDR2 FQGNSA, per germline. V lost 2 bases and J lost 7; bases outside the gene matches: 7. CDR3: CASSLQGATGEQYF. The CDR3 nucleotides read TGTGCCAGCAGCTTACAGGGGGCCACGGGAGAGCAGTACTTC.

This sequence joins TRBV4-2 and TRBJ1-1; 8 nucleotides align to TRBD1. V trimming: 0 bases; J trimming: 4 bases; junction bases outside the gene matches: 7. CDR1 and CDR2 from the germline V gene are LGHNA and YNFKEQ. This CDR3 region has 16 residues. The CDR3 nucleotides read TGTGCCAGCAGCCAAGAGCCCAACAGGGGGGCCACTGAAGCTTTCTTT. It yields the protein CASSQEPNRGATEAFF.

This clone was seen just once. The V gene is TRBV2, the J gene TRBJ1-1, with D uncertain. The germline V and J ends were trimmed by 5 bases and 1 base, with 8 bases remaining between them. Germline loops: CDR1 SNHLY, CDR2 FYNNEI. The CDR3 is 13 residues long. This CDR3 reads CASSSDGNTEAFF. The CDR3 DNA is TGTGCCAGCAGTTCGGACGGGAACACTGAAGCTTTCTTT.

This chain joins TRBV5-4 and TRBJ2-2; D may match TRBD1 or TRBD2 (5 bases each). V lost 3 bases and J lost 4, with 10 bases in between. Germline V CDR1 and CDR2: SGHNT, YYREEE (reference sequence). CDR3 length equals 14 residues. CDR3 sequence (DNA): TGTGCCAGCAGCTGGGGCGCGGGCACCGGGGAGCTGTTTTTT. Its translation: CASSWGAGTGELFF.

This chain links TRBV6-1 with TRBJ2-1; tentative D call: TRBD2 (6 bases). Germline V gene data show CDR1 as MNHNS and CDR2 as SASEGT. Trimming took 6 bases from V and 5 from J, leaving 17 bases between them. The CDR3 contains 15 residues. The CDR3 loop is CASSPFTGADNEQFF. CDR3 sequence (DNA): TGTGCCAGCAGCCCCTTCACGGGAGCTGACAATGAGCAGTTCTTC.

The chain recombines TRBV9 with TRBJ1-1; the D is unclear. The CDR3 is 13 residues long. V gave up 0 bases and J gave up 2 bases, with 5 bases separating them. Germline-derived CDR1 and CDR2 are SGDLS and YYNGEE. Written as DNA, the CDR3 is TGTGCCAGCAGCGTAGGCAGTAACACTGAAGCTTTCTTT. It encodes CASSVGSNTEAFF.

The gene calls are TRBV4-1 and TRBJ2-7; 9 bases map to TRBD1. The CDR3 runs 15 residues. J lost 5 bases, V lost 4 bases, and 9 bases had no gene match. Germline CDR1 and CDR2: MGHRA and YSYEKL. For the CDR3, the DNA is TGCGCCAGCAGCCTCCTGACAGGGGGATTGAACGAGCAGTACTTC. Translation gives CASSLLTGGLNEQYF.

This chain links TRBV7-2 with TRBJ1-1; D is undetermined. Germline V gives CDR1 SGHTA, CDR2 FQGNSA. Trimming stripped 5 bases from V and 11 bases from J, with 18 bases between. CDR3 size: 13 residues. CDR3 in DNA: TGTGCCAGCAGCCCATCGGACCGTCCGTGGGCTTTCTTT. Translated: CASSPSDRPWAFF.

This clone has only one observation. The chain recombines TRBV6-6 with TRBJ2-7, with TRBD2 matching 7 bases. Germline CDR1 and CDR2: MNHNY and SVGAGI (reference sequence). V shed 4 bases and J 2 bases; nucleotides not matched to a gene: 11. CDR3 length equals 16 residues. This CDR3 reads CASSSPGGRTAYEQYF. DNA for the CDR3: TGTGCCAGCAGTTCCCCGGGGGGACGGACCGCCTACGAGCAGTACTTC.

This chain uses TRBV5-5 with TRBJ1-2, with D possibly matching TRBD1 (5 bases). V was pared by 4 bases and J by 0 bases, with 13 bases between. This CDR3 has 15 amino acids. CDR1 and CDR2 from the germline V gene are SGHKS and YYEKEE (reference sequence). The CDR3 is CASSPIGDSNYGYTF. The DNA of the CDR3 is TGTGCCAGCAGCCCTATCGGGGACTCTAACTATGGCTACACCTTC. Supplemented by reference TRBV5-5 and TRBJ1-2, the full variable domain reads DAGVTQSPTHLIKTRGQQVTLRCSPISGHKSVSWYQQVLGQGPQFIFQYYEKEERGRGNFPDRFSARQFPNYSSELNVNALLLGDSALYLCASSPIGDSNYGYTFGSGTRLTVV.

This chain connects TRBV2 to TRBJ1-4, with D uncertain. The V gene's germline CDR1 is SNHLY and CDR2 FYNNEI. Trimming removed 8 bases at V and 8 bases at J, with 18 bases between. CDR3 length equals 14 residues. DNA for the CDR3: TGTGCCAGCTCCCCCAGACGGACGAACGAAAAACTGTTTTTT. This encodes CASSPRRTNEKLFF.